The clone carrying this T cell receptor beta chain was seen many times. Its matching antigen is unknown. UMIs and a universal primer site were added when TCR cDNA was made by 5'RACE template switching. In TCRdb, the 5' RACE reads were re-called with MiXCR into one record per CDR3 protein. The sample has around 120,000 distinct CDR3 sequences, approximately 7.1% seen once. The sample originates from a study of T cells after yellow fever vaccination. Study-level findings and limits: In FACS-sorted repertoires, abundant clonotypes from the bulk population could appear as contaminants. Overlap between CD4 and CD8 compartments was detected for a small share of clonotypes.

The length of the CDR3 is 11 residues. CDR1 is KGHSH, CDR2 LQKENI, per germline. V shed 8 bases and J shed 5 bases, with 9 bases lying between them. The specimen was CD4+ T cells sorted from PBMCs, collected more than 35 days after the first yellow fever vaccination. The V gene is TRBV18, the J gene TRBJ2-5; a possible D gene is TRBD1 (5 bases). This clonotype was obtained from a man aged 18 to 30 who received the YFV17D yellow fever vaccine. This CDR3 reads CASSPGETQYF. CDR3 coding DNA: TGTGCCAGCAGCCCAGGGGAGACCCAGTACTTC.